Included here is one T cell receptor (beta chain) sequence, with context. Antigen unknown. The germline V and J ends were trimmed by 0 bases and 5 bases, with 10 bases remaining between them. The CDR3 totals 14 residues. The germline V gene encodes CDR1 MGHRA and CDR2 YSYEKL. Assay used: immunoSEQ multiplex PCR; TCRdb lists only in-frame clones, some missing. The sample lists about 88,000 clones, almost 85% seen once, with 9% to 14% in the top ten. This sample stems from a study of cytomegalovirus exposure and HLA in healthy donors. As for the study in general: Both the approximately 120 validation repertoires and the roughly 640 first-cohort repertoires used the same platform, as reported by a later analysis. Study-wide findings and caveats: The majority of TCR sequences were rare, yet some public TCRs appeared in many donors. The study designated fewer than 200 TCR beta chains cytomegalovirus-associated. In the 130 or so validation repertoires, under 95% of cluster scores exceeded 0, per a later analysis.

The chain joins TRBV4-1 to TRBJ2-5; D remains unclear. The receptor was derived from a woman under 30 in good health and CMV-seropositive. Sequencing was carried out using PBMCs. The CDR3 reads CASSQDSPRETQYF. The CDR3 coding sequence is TGCGCCAGCAGCCAAGATTCCCCCAGGGAGACCCAGTACTTC.